The 23 T cell receptor beta chains in this list originate from one sample, sequenced in a study of TIL therapy for anti-PD-1-resistant metastatic lung cancer (dated by TCRdb to the early 2020s). The time point tag for this specimen amounts to: pre-treatment sample, taken before nivolumab and TIL therapy. The immunoSEQ v3 hsTCRB kit was used to amplify TCR beta CDR3 regions from genomic DNA through bias-controlled multiplex PCR. Held by TCRdb, this immuneACCESS table contains in-frame sequences only and omits some clones. Under half of the omission traces to an unresolved V gene where checked; the cause of the rest is unknown. For this sample there are fewer than 40,000 clones; 74% appear just once. The ten largest clonotypes hold around 2.5% of the sample. The material was blood, obtained at baseline. Source of these receptors: a woman aged 30 to 85 with non-small cell lung cancer.

This chain links TRBV6-5 with TRBJ2-5; D possibly corresponds to TRBD1 (6 bases). Deletions cut 6 bases from V and 3 bases from J, with 17 bases between. The CDR3 is 15 residues long. Germline lookup yields CDR1 MNHEY and CDR2 SVGAGI. In nucleotides, the CDR3 is TGTGCCAGCAGAGCCGACAGGACCTTTAAAGAGACCCAGTACTTC. Translation gives CASRADRTFKETQYF.

The chain carries TRBV5-4 and TRBJ2-3; D uncertain. Germline CDR1 is SGHNT and CDR2 is YYREEE (reference sequence). The CDR3 totals 10 residues. V lost 7 bases and J 6 bases, leaving 6 bases between the germline ends. CDR3 region: CASGLDTQYF. CDR3 bases: TGTGCCAGCGGGTTGGATACGCAGTATTTT.

This chain joins TRBV18 and TRBJ1-5; weak D call: TRBD1 (5 bases). V lost 6 bases, J lost 0 bases, and 21 bases lay in between. The germline CDR1 and CDR2 sequences are KGHSH and LQKENI. The CDR3 runs 18 residues. The CDR3 reads CASSRGQGESYSNQPQHF. CDR3 nucleotides: TGTGCCAGCTCCCGGGGCCAGGGAGAATCTTATAGCAATCAGCCCCAGCATTTT.

The chain uses TRBV18 and TRBJ1-1; D gene ambiguous. V was trimmed by 6 bases and J by 4 bases, leaving 12 bases between them. CDR3 size: 13 residues. Germline assignment: CDR1 KGHSH and CDR2 LQKENI. Here the CDR3 DNA reads TGTGCCAGCTCGAGAAAGCATGGCACTGAAGCTTTCTTT. Its translation is CASSRKHGTEAFF. The complete variable domain, with remaining parts taken from reference TRBV18 and TRBJ1-1, reads NAGVMQNPRHLVRRRGQEARLRCSPMKGHSHVYWYRQLPEEGLKFMVYLQKENIIDESGMPKERFSAEFPKEGPSILRIQQVVRGDSAAYFCASSRKHGTEAFFGQGTRLTVV.

Here the CDR3 reads CASSLGQGTYGYTF. The DNA of the CDR3 is TGTGCCAGCAGCCTCGGACAGGGCACCTATGGCTACACCTTC. This chain links TRBV7-2 with TRBJ1-2, with 8 bases lining up with TRBD1. The CDR3 spans 14 residues. Germline trimming cut 5 bases from V and 4 bases from J; bases unmatched to any gene: 6. Germline assignment: CDR1 SGHTA and CDR2 FQGNSA.

This clone was detected once. The chain couples TRBV7-9 to TRBJ2-3, with unresolved D. The CDR3 length is 13 residues. Germline V gives CDR1 SEHNR, CDR2 FQNEAQ (reference sequence). With 3 bases removed from V and 3 bases from J, the gap between germline ends came to 7 bases. The CDR3 DNA reads TGTGCCAGCAGCTTTATTGCGACAGATACGCAGTATTTT. This translates into CASSFIATDTQYF.

J is TRBJ1-4 and V is TRBV6-1; maybe TRBD1 (5 bases). Trimming took 3 bases from V and 4 from J, leaving 9 bases between them. The CDR3 length is 14 residues. Germline V gives CDR1 MNHNS, CDR2 SASEGT. CDR3 DNA: TGTGCCAGCAGTGAGGGACTGAGTAATGAAAAACTGTTTTTT. Translation gives CASSEGLSNEKLFF.

Here the CDR3 DNA reads TGCGCCAGCAGCTTGGTCAGCGGGAGGGCGGTAGAGACAGATACGCAGTATTTT. Its translation: CASSLVSGRAVETDTQYF. The chain links TRBV5-1 to TRBJ2-3; 10 positions match TRBD2. CDR3 length: 18 residues. Germline CDR1 and CDR2: SGHRS and YFSETQ. The V segment lost 0 bases and the J segment 3 bases; nucleotides outside the gene matches: 10.

The genes are TRBV7-2 and TRBJ2-3, with 9 bases fitting TRBD2. CDR3 length: 16 amino acids. Trimming cost V 1 base and J 2 bases; bases outside gene matches: 4. CDR1 is SGHTA, CDR2 FQGNSA, per germline. The CDR3 loop is CASSLVAGALTDTQYF. CDR3 coding DNA: TGTGCCAGCAGCTTAGTAGCGGGGGCCCTCACAGATACGCAGTATTTT.

This clone was picked up a small number of times. V and J are TRBV7-9 and TRBJ2-7; D gene uncertain. The CDR3 is 13 amino acids. Germline V gene sequence: CDR1 SEHNR, CDR2 FQNEAQ (reference sequence). Trimming took off 3 bases at V and 6 bases at J, with 12 bases between the two ends. The CDR3 nucleotides are TGTGCCAGCAGCTTTCTCCCCGGCGGCGAGCAGTACTTC. Translating gives CASSFLPGGEQYF.

The chain combines TRBV18 with TRBJ1-1, with D tentatively TRBD1 (6 bases). CDR3 length equals 19 residues. Germline lookup yields CDR1 KGHSH and CDR2 LQKENI. V dropped 3 bases and J dropped 3 bases, with 26 bases sitting between them. The CDR3 is CASSPPRGGKDWGYTEAFF. The CDR3 nucleotides read TGTGCCAGCTCACCCCCGAGGGGGGGGAAAGATTGGGGGTACACTGAAGCTTTCTTT.

This chain links TRBV6-1 with TRBJ1-2; D is ambiguous. CDR1 and CDR2 from the germline V gene are MNHNS and SASEGT. The CDR3 extends over 11 amino acids. V lost 9 bases to trimming and J lost 6 bases, with 11 bases between them. The CDR3 sequence: CASRLNDGYTF. The CDR3 region has the DNA TGTGCCAGTCGGCTCAATGATGGCTACACCTTC.

The rearrangement uses TRBV29-1 and TRBJ2-5; a possible D gene is TRBD2 (6 bases). The CDR3 has 13 residues. The germline V gene encodes CDR1 SQVTM and CDR2 ANQGSEA. V lost 5 bases and J lost 5, with 15 bases in between. CDR3 sequence: CSVSLRSGETQYF. For the CDR3, the DNA is TGCAGCGTTTCCCTCAGGAGCGGGGAGACCCAGTACTTC.

This clone turned up a few times. This chain connects TRBV7-2 to TRBJ2-7; a possible D gene is TRBD2 (6 bases). Germline-derived CDR1 and CDR2 are SGHTA and FQGNSA. V was clipped by 3 bases and J by 6 bases, with 15 bases between them. The CDR3 spans 14 residues. The CDR3 spells CASSLATRDSEQYF. The CDR3 DNA sequence: TGTGCCAGCAGCTTGGCGACGAGGGACTCCGAGCAGTACTTC.

The chain couples TRBV10-3 to TRBJ2-7; the D gene could be TRBD1 or TRBD2 (5 bases each). The CDR3 is made up of 14 amino acids. V was pared by 6 bases and J by 7 bases, with 19 bases between. CDR1 ENHRY and CDR2 SYGVKD come from the germline V gene. As DNA, the CDR3 is TGTGCCATCAGCGCCGGGGCCCGAAGGCAGGAGCAGTACTTC. This translates into CAISAGARRQEQYF.

The chain recombines TRBV27 with TRBJ1-5, with 9 bases aligning to TRBD1. The CDR3 has 15 residues. Germline assignment: CDR1 MNHEY and CDR2 SMNVEV (reference sequence). The ends lost 7 bases at V and 6 bases at J; junction bases unmatched: 10. CDR3 in amino acids: CASKKGTGSSQPQHF. In DNA form, the CDR3 reads TGTGCCAGCAAAAAGGGGACAGGGTCGAGTCAGCCCCAGCATTTT.

J is TRBJ2-2 and V is TRBV13; no definite D call. CDR3 length: 14 amino acids. CDR1 and CDR2 (germline): PRHDT, FYEKMQ (reference sequence). V was cut by 3 bases and J by 4 bases, with 9 bases left in between. CDR3 amino acids: CASSLTWRTGELFF. CDR3 sequence (DNA): TGTGCCAGCAGCTTGACGTGGCGCACCGGGGAGCTGTTTTTT.

The rearrangement links TRBV18 to TRBJ2-7, with D perhaps matching TRBD1 (5 bases). The length of the CDR3 is 15 residues. Germline CDR1 is KGHSH and CDR2 is LQKENI. V lost 2 bases and J 0 bases, leaving 11 bases between the germline ends. CDR3 sequence reads: CASSPLGLDSYEQYF. In nucleotides, the CDR3 is TGTGCCAGCTCACCATTGGGGCTCGACTCCTACGAGCAGTACTTC.

The chain links TRBV5-6 to TRBJ2-2; TRBD1 is a possible D gene (5 bases). V lost 6 bases and J lost 2, with 14 bases in between. The CDR3 consists of 15 residues. Germline V CDR1 and CDR2: SGHDT, YYEEEE. The CDR3 nucleotides read TGTGCCAGCATCTGGGGCGGAGTTAACACCGGGGAGCTGTTTTTT. Translated, it gives CASIWGGVNTGELFF.

Here the CDR3 reads CASSFGTPDNEQFF. Here the CDR3 DNA reads TGCGCCAGCAGCTTCGGGACACCCGACAATGAGCAGTTCTTC. The chain has TRBV5-1 and TRBJ2-1, with TRBD1 as a possible D gene (6 bases). Germline V gene lookup returns CDR1 SGHRS and CDR2 YFSETQ. Trimming stripped 2 bases from V and 5 bases from J, with 11 bases between. The CDR3 is 14 residues long.

This clone was seen more than once but under ten times. The chain joins TRBV7-2 to TRBJ2-7, with 7 bases lining up with TRBD1. Germline lookup yields CDR1 SGHTA and CDR2 FQGNSA. The CDR3 covers 15 residues. Losses at the gene ends were 1 base for V and 4 bases for J; bases not matched to a gene: 7. The CDR3 coding sequence is TGTGCCAGCAGCTTAGTAGAGAGGACAGGTTACGAGCAGTACTTC. This translates into CASSLVERTGYEQYF.

This sequence joins TRBV28 and TRBJ1-5; TRBD1 might be the D (5 bases). Deletions cut 8 bases from V and 7 bases from J, with 9 bases between. Germline V CDR1 and CDR2: MDHEN, SYDVKM. The CDR3 contains 11 residues. CDR3 sequence: CASERGQPQHF. The DNA of the CDR3 is TGTGCCAGCGAAAGGGGCCAGCCCCAGCATTTT.

The count of this clone is one. This CDR3 is CASSGSGIAGTDTQYF. The CDR3 DNA sequence: TGTGCCAGCAGCGGTTCAGGGATTGCGGGCACAGATACGCAGTATTTT. The chain combines TRBV9 with TRBJ2-3; maybe TRBD1 (5 bases). This CDR3 contains 16 residues. Germline CDR1 is SGDLS and CDR2 is YYNGEE. The V end lost 3 bases, the J end lost 1 base, and 15 bases lay between the germline ends.